The source of this TCR beta chain is a study of cytomegalovirus exposure and HLA in healthy donors. Study-wide context: Roughly 89 million unique TCR sequences came from HLA-typed donors in an early release.

About this clone itself: Its antigen is undetermined.

The germline V gene encodes CDR1 LNHDA and CDR2 SQIVND (reference sequence). V was shortened by 3 bases and J by 4 bases, with 10 bases between the two germline ends. The CDR3 is made up of 14 amino acids. Points from the study as a whole: Over 150 TCR beta chains were listed as cytomegalovirus-associated.

The PCR was carried out with 60 Vbeta primers and 13 Jbeta primers. In the original processing: Tens of millions of unique TCR beta chains, 10 million to 13 million of them shared, were counted by a later analysis. The method was immunoSEQ multiplex PCR; TCRdb's version includes in-frame clones alone and lacks a portion of them. V and J calls and clone size follow that table, whereas D and trimming were derived from the DNA. Altogether around 130,000 clones are present, 50% to 75% being singletons, with the ten largest covering about 8.9%. Input material: PBMCs. The chain is built from TRBV19 and TRBJ2-1, with D possibly matching TRBD2 (5 bases). The sequence was obtained from a woman in her 40s in good health and CMV-seropositive. The CDR3 sequence: CASSMGSGYNEQFF. The CDR3 DNA is TGTGCCAGTAGTATGGGGAGCGGTTACAATGAGCAGTTCTTC.